This is a list of T cell receptor beta chains from one sample in a study of blood T cells in healthy people across ages. TCRdb redid the calling of the 5' RACE reads with MiXCR, one entry per CDR3 protein. Here the sample spans approximately 820,000 distinct CDR3 sequences, around 42% being singletons. Material: blood. The receptor source for this set is a man aged 55 to 70 in good health. CDR3s include the opening cysteine and the closing phenylalanine or tryptophan. D genes are given only for firm matches. Size is stated for part of the rows, as once, few or many counts, or as a class when the clone is expanded.

CDR3nt | CDR3aa | v_gene | d_gene | j_gene | abundance
TGTGCCAGCAGCCCTGGACAGGGGAGCACAGATACGCAGTATTTT | CASSPGQGSTDTQYF | TRBV27 | TRBD1 | TRBJ2-3 | .
TGTGCCAGCAGTGAGACAGGGGGAGTCTATGGCTACACCTTC | CASSETGGVYGYTF | TRBV28 | TRBD1 | TRBJ1-2 | few
TGCAGTGCTAGAGGTAGCACCCACTATGGCTACACCTTC | CSARGSTHYGYTF | TRBV20-1 | . | TRBJ1-2 | .
TGTGCCAGCAGCTTGGGAAAGACCCAGTACTTC | CASSLGKTQYF | TRBV7-2 | . | TRBJ2-5 | .
TGCGCCAGCCAAATGACCCCACAAGCTAACTATGGCTACACCTTC | CASQMTPQANYGYTF | TRBV5-1 | . | TRBJ1-2 | few
TGTGCCAGCAGCCAAGACGTATCGGACGAGCAGTACTTC | CASSQDVSDEQYF | TRBV7-6 | . | TRBJ2-7 | .
TGTGCCAGCAGCCAAGATCACGGGCAGATTGGCTCACCCCTCCACTTT | CASSQDHGQIGSPLHF | TRBV3-1 | . | TRBJ1-6 | .
TGTGCCAGCAGTCCCGAGGGTACCTCTGGAAACACCATATATTTT | CASSPEGTSGNTIYF | TRBV6-6 | . | TRBJ1-3 | .
TGTGCCAGCAGTTACACACCTATACGGGGAGCAACCTACGAGCAGTACTTC | CASSYTPIRGATYEQYF | TRBV6-2/TRBV6-3 | . | TRBJ2-7 | .
TGTGCCAGCAGGAATCGCAGGGGAGTGAATGAGCAGTACTTC | CASRNRRGVNEQYF | TRBV7-2 | . | TRBJ2-7 | .
TGTGCCAGCAGCTTGACAGGGTTCAACTCACCCCTCCACTTT | CASSLTGFNSPLHF | TRBV5-4 | . | TRBJ1-6 | .
TGCGCCAGCAGCTTGGGGGGGGGTAAGTTGAACGAGCAGTACTTC | CASSLGGGKLNEQYF | TRBV5-1 | TRBD2 | TRBJ2-7 | few